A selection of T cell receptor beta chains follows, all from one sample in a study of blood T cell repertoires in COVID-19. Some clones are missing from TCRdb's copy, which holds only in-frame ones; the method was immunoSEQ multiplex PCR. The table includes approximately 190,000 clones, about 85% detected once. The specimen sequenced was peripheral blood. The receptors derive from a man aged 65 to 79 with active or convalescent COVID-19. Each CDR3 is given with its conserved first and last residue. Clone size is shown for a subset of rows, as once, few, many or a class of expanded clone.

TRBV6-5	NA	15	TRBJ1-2	CASSYRQGSLDGYTF
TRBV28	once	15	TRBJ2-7	CASSEDRFSSYEQYF
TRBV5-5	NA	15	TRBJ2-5	CASTPAPGGQETQYF
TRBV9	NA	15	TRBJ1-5	CASSVGPESNQPQHF
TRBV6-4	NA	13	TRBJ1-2	CASSDGGSGGYTF
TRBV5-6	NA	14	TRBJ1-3	CASSPTGVGNTIYF
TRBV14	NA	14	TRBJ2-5	CASSQDGNQETQYF
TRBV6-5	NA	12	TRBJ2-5	CASSYGAGAQYF
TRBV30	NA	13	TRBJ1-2	CAWSLDSLYGYTF
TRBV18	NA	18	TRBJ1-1	CASSPLRQKERGGTEAFF
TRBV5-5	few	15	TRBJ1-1	CASSLEAGYATEAFF
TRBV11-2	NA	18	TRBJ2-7	CASSSDQEAPEKFHEQYF
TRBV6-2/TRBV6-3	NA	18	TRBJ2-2	CASSYSMSSGRSTGELFF
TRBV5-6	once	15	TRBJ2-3	CASSPLAGGTDTQYF
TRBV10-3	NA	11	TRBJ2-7	CAATGGREQYF
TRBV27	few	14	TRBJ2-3	CASSLKYTLDTQYF
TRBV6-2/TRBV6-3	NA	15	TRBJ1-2	CASSPGQLRNYGYTF
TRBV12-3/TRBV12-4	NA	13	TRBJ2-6	CATADSGANVLTF
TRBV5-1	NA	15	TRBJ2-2	CASSSGTTNTGELFF
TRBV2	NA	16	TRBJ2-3	CASSSRLAGFTDTQYF
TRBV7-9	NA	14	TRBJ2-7	CASSLLGSSYEQYF
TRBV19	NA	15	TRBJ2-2	CASSPGTHSTGELFF
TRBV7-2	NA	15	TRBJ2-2	CASSSQGAHTGELFF
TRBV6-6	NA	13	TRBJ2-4	CASRPDRGGIQYF
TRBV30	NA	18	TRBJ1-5	CAWSDSRKATGQNQPQHF
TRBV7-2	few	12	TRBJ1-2	CASSTAVYGYTF
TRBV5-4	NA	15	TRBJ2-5	CASSLVPRGDETQYF
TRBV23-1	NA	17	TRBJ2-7	CASSQEFRDRGSHEQYF
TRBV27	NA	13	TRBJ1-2	CASSSGGAYAYTF
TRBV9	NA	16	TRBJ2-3	CASSVEAGATTDTQYF
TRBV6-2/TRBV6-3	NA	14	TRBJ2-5	CASSSSGSTETQYF
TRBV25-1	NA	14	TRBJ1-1	CASRQTGRNTEAFF
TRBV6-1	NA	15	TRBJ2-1	CASSDTHTGYNEQFF
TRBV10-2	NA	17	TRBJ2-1	CASTGSIGTSGNNEQFF
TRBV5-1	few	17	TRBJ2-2	CASSPGLWVGPTGELFF
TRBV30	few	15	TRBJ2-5	CAWSALQGARETQYF
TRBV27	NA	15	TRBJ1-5	CASSFGTGRNQPQHF
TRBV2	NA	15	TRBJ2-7	CASSPRTSGVYEQYF
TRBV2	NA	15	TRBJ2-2	CASRGGAANTGELFF
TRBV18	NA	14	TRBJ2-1	CASSPRTGHNEQFF
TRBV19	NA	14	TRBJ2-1	CASSRVRDGNEQFF
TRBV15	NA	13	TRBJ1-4	CATSLGSGEKLFF
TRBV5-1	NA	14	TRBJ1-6	CASSLTGDNSPLHF
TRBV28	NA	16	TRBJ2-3	CASCSTGGPSTDTQYF
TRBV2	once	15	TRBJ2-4	CASSESGFSKNIQYF
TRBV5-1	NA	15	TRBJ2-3	CASSLVGAGTDTQYF